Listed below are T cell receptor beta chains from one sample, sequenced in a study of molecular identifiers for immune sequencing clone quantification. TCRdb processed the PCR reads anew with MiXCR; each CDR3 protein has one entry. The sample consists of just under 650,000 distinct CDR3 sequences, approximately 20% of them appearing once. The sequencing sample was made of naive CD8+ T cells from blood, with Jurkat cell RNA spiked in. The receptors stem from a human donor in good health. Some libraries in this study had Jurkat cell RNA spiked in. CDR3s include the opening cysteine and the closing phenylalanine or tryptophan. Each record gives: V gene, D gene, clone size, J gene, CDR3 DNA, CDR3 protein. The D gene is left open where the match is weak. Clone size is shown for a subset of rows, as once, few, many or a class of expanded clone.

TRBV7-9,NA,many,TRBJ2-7,TGTGCCAGCAGCCCAAAACAGGGAGCCACCTACGAGCAGTACTTC,CASSPKQGATYEQYF
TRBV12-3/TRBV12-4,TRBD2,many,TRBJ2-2,TGTGCCAGCAGTTCCCTGACTAGCCGGGAGCTGTTTTTT,CASSSLTSRELFF
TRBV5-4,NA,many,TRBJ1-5,TGTGCCAGCAGCAAAGACAAGAATCAGCCCCAGCATTTT,CASSKDKNQPQHF
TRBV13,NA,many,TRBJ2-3,TGTGCCAGCAGCTTATCTCCGCAACTGGGGGATACGCAGTATTTT,CASSLSPQLGDTQYF
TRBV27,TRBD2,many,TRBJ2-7,TGTGCCAGCAGCCCGCGGGGGACTAGGTACGAGCAGTACTTC,CASSPRGTRYEQYF
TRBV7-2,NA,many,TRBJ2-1,TGTGCCAGCAGCTTTGTTGGGCTCTACAATGAGCAGTTCTTC,CASSFVGLYNEQFF
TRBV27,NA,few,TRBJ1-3,TGTGCCAGCAGTCCAGGGACATTCCCCTCTGGAAACACCATATATTTT,CASSPGTFPSGNTIYF
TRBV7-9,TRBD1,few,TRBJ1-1,TGTGCCAGCAGCTTATGGGCAGGGGGAGAACAGAACACTGAAGCTTTCTTT,CASSLWAGGEQNTEAFF
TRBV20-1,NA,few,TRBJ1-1,TGCAGTGCTAGAGATCCCGGACGGGGTGTCACTGAAGCTTTCTTT,CSARDPGRGVTEAFF
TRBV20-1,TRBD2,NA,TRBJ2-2,TGCAGTGCTAGCGGACTAGCGGGAGTGTCCGGGGAGCTGTTTTTT,CSASGLAGVSGELFF
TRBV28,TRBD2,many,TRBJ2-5,TGTGCCAGCAGTCGCCCCTCGATGCGGGAGGGCTGGGGGGAGACCCAGTACTTC,CASSRPSMREGWGETQYF
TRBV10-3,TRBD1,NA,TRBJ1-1,TGTGCCATCAGAGAGGGTCAGGGGGTTACTGAAGCTTTCTTT,CAIREGQGVTEAFF
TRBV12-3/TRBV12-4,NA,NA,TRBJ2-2,TGTGCCAGCAGTGGGATTTCGAGTAAACAAAAAAAGTCAATAAACACCGGGGAGCTGTTTTTT,CASSGISSKQKKSINTGELFF
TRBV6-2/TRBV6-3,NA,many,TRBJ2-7,TGTGCCAGCAGTTACTCGAACCGATACGAGCAGTACTTC,CASSYSNRYEQYF
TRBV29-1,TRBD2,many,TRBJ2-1,TGCAGCACGGGACTAGCGGGGAACAATGAGCAGTTCTTC,CSTGLAGNNEQFF
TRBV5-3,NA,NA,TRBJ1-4,TGTGCCAGCAGCTTGGAACCCGGACTGGGTGAAAGACTGTTTTTT,CASSLEPGLGERLFF
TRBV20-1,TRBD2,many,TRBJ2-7,TGCAGTGCCCGAGCGGGGGGGCCTAGGGAGCAGTACTTC,CSARAGGPREQYF
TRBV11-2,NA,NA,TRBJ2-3,TGTGCCAACAGCCCCTTATTAGCGCGTCCTTACACAGATACGCAGTATTTT,CANSPLLARPYTDTQYF
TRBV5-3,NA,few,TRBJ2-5,TGTGCCAGCAGCTTGTTCGCTCGGGGTCAAGAGACCCAGTACTTC,CASSLFARGQETQYF
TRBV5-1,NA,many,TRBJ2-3,TGCGCCAGCAGCTTGTACCCATCCCAAGATACGCAGTATTTT,CASSLYPSQDTQYF
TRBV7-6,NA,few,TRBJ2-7,TGTGCCAGCAGCTCCCGACTAGGGGAGAAATACGAGCAGTACTTC,CASSSRLGEKYEQYF
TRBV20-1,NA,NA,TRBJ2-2,TGCAGTGCTAGACCAGGACAGAAAGCGAACGCCGGGGAGCTGTTTTTT,CSARPGQKANAGELFF
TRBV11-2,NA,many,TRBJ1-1,TGTGCCAGCAGCTTCCCAGGATTTGAAGCTTTCTTT,CASSFPGFEAFF
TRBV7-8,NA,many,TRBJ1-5,TGTGCCAGCAGCCCCAGACAGGACGGTCAGCCCCAGCATTTT,CASSPRQDGQPQHF
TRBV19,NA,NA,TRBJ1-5,TGTGCCAGTAGTATAGGGGTCGCCAGGGGCAATCAGCCCCAGCATTTT,CASSIGVARGNQPQHF
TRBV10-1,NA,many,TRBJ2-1,TGCGCCAGCAGTGAGGGACACCCGTACAATGAGCAGTTCTTC,CASSEGHPYNEQFF
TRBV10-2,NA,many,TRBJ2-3,TGCGCCAGCAGTGAGTTGCTCCGCACAGATACGCAGTATTTT,CASSELLRTDTQYF
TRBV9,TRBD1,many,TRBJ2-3,TGTGCCAGCAGCGCTAGGGGGCTCACAGATACGCAGTATTTT,CASSARGLTDTQYF
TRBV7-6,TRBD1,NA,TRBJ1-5,TGTGCCAGCAGCTTAGGACAGGGCAACGGACAGCCCCAGCATTTT,CASSLGQGNGQPQHF
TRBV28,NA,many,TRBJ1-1,TGTGCCAGCAGTTTGGGGCGGAAGAACACTGAAGCTTTCTTT,CASSLGRKNTEAFF
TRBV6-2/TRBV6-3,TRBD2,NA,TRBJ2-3,TGTGCCAGCAGTTACCGCAGCGGGGGGGTCGGAGATACGCAGTATTTT,CASSYRSGGVGDTQYF
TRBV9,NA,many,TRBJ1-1,TGTGCCAGCAGCCTAGGGACGTACTCCATGAACACTGAAGCTTTCTTT,CASSLGTYSMNTEAFF
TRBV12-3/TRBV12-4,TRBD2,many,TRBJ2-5,TGTGCCAGCAGGGGAGCGGGGTCCCCGGAGACCCAGTACTTC,CASRGAGSPETQYF
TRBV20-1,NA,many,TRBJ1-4,TGCAGTGCTAGTGGTACAGGGTCGTCAACTAATGAAAAACTGTTTTTT,CSASGTGSSTNEKLFF
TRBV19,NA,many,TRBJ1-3,TGTGCCAGCGCCGGGACAACTGGAAACACCATATATTTT,CASAGTTGNTIYF
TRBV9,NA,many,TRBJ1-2,TGTGCCAGCAGCGTAGGGACAGCCTCTAACTATGGCTACACCTTC,CASSVGTASNYGYTF
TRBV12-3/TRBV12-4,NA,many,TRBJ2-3,TGTGCCAGCAGTTTATATTTAGCGCCAAGAGCCACAGATACGCAGTATTTT,CASSLYLAPRATDTQYF
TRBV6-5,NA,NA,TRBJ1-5,TGTGCCGGCAGTGATGGGGCCGGCTCTCAGCCCCAGCATTTT,CAGSDGAGSQPQHF
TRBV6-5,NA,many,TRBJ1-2,TGTGCCAGCAGTCGACAGGCAAACTATGGCTACACCTTC,CASSRQANYGYTF
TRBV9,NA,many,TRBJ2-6,TGTGCCAGCAGCGCCACAAGCTCTGGGGCCAACGTCCTGACTTTC,CASSATSSGANVLTF
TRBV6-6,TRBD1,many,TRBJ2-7,TGTGCCAGCAGTCCCGGGACAGGCGAGCAGTACTTC,CASSPGTGEQYF
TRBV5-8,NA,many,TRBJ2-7,TGTGCCAGCAGCTTGTCACGTATGGGAGCACACTCCTACGAGCAGTACTTC,CASSLSRMGAHSYEQYF
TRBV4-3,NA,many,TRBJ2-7,TGCGCCAGCAGCCAAGATTTATGGGGGACTGGGTACGAGCAGTACTTC,CASSQDLWGTGYEQYF
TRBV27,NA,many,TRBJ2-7,TGTGCCAGCAGTTTTCAGGTCTCCTACGAGCAGTACTTC,CASSFQVSYEQYF
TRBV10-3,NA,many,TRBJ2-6,TGTGCCATCAGTGATCCGGGGGCGATGGGGGCCAACGTCCTGACTTTC,CAISDPGAMGANVLTF
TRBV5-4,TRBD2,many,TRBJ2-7,TGTGCCAGCAGCTCATTAGGACTAGCGGGGACGAGGTACGAGCAGTACTTC,CASSSLGLAGTRYEQYF
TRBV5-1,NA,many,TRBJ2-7,TGCGCCAGCGGCCCTTTAGGGCTTAAATCCTACGAGCAGTACTTC,CASGPLGLKSYEQYF
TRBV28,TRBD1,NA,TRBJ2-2,TGTGCCAGCAGCCTCGTAGGACCCGGGACAGGGTTCACCGGGGAGCTGTTTTTT,CASSLVGPGTGFTGELFF
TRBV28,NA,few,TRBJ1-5,TGTGCCAGCAGTTTCTTTACTTCGGACAATCAGCCCCAGCATTTT,CASSFFTSDNQPQHF
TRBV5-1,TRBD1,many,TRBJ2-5,TGCGCCAGCAGCACCGACAGGGACCAAGAGACCCAGTACTTC,CASSTDRDQETQYF
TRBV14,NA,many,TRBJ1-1,TGTGCCAGCAGCCACTCCGGGGGCAGGACTGAAGCTTTCTTT,CASSHSGGRTEAFF
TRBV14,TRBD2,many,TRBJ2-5,TGTGCCAGCAGCCAAGAAGCGGGAAGGCACACAGAGGCCCAGTACTTC,CASSQEAGRHTEAQYF
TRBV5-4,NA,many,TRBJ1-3,TGTGCCAGCAGCTTGAAGGGGACAGGAAACACCATATATTTT,CASSLKGTGNTIYF